The 15 T cell receptor beta chains in this list originate from one sample, sequenced in a study of T cell responses to AZD1222 COVID-19 vaccine. TCRdb's copy holds only in-frame clones and misses some; the assay was immunoSEQ multiplex PCR. The sample lists approximately 150,000 clones; around 92% were seen once. Sequenced here: peripheral blood, sampled 28 days after the second AZD1222 dose. The receptors originated from an adult who received the AZD1222 COVID-19 vaccine.

This clone was observed once. This rearrangement joins TRBV6-4 to TRBJ1-3; D call uncertain. The CDR3 has 15 residues. Trimming left V 2 bases short and J 4 bases short, with 12 bases between. The germline CDR1 and CDR2 sequences are MRHNA and SNTAGT. The CDR3: CASSDVEGAGNTIYF. CDR3 DNA sequence: TGTGCCAGCAGTGACGTTGAGGGAGCGGGAAACACCATATATTTT.

The rearrangement uses TRBV19 and TRBJ2-4, with D hard to call. This CDR3 spans 11 amino acids. Germline CDR1 reads LNHDA; CDR2 reads SQIVND (reference sequence). The V gene lost 4 bases and the J gene lost 3 bases, with 1 base spanning the gap. CDR3 in amino acids: CASSNKNIQYF. The CDR3 nucleotides are TGTGCCAGTAGTAACAAAAACATTCAGTACTTC. The variable domain in full, completed from reference TRBV19 and TRBJ2-4, reads DGGITQSPKYLFRKEGQNVTLSCEQNLNHDAMYWYRQDPGQGLRLIYYSQIVNDFQKGDIAEGYSVSREKKESFPLTVTSAQKNPTAFYLCASSNKNIQYFGAGTRLSVL.

V is TRBV12-5 and J is TRBJ2-3; the match to TRBD2 covers 14 bases. Germline loops: CDR1 LGHNT, CDR2 FRNRAP. The length of the CDR3 is 18 residues. Trimming removed 0 bases from V and 7 bases from J; junction bases left unmatched: 9. In nucleotides, the CDR3 is TGTGCTAGTGGTTTGGTATTGACTAGCGGGGGGGTTCAAAATACGCAGTATTTT. Translated, it gives CASGLVLTSGGVQNTQYF.

The V call is TRBV3-1 (or the pseudogene TRBV3-2), the J call TRBJ2-3, with D perhaps matching TRBD2 (5 bases). V was clipped by 4 bases and J by 3 bases, with 11 bases between them. This CDR3 is 14 amino acids long. In germline, CDR1 is LGHDT, CDR2 YNNKEL (reference sequence). Here the CDR3 reads CASSRAGRTDTQYF. The CDR3 nucleotides read TGTGCCAGCAGCCGTGCGGGCAGGACAGATACGCAGTATTTT.

The CDR3 DNA follows: TGCGCCAGCAGATCCGACAGGGAGGATTTCTACGAGCAGTACTTC. Residues: CASRSDREDFYEQYF. The rearrangement links TRBV5-1 to TRBJ2-7; the D gene is possibly TRBD1 (7 bases). CDR1 is SGHRS and CDR2 is YFSETQ in the germline V gene. CDR3 length: 15 residues. Trimming took 5 bases from V and 3 from J, leaving 18 bases between them.

The genes are TRBV3-1 (or the pseudogene TRBV3-2) and TRBJ1-5; no clear D. Deletions cut 1 base from V and 7 bases from J, with 5 bases between. The CDR3 is made up of 12 amino acids. Germline V CDR1 and CDR2: LGHDT, YNNKEL (reference sequence). For the CDR3, the DNA is TGTGCCAGCAGCCAAGTCAACCAGCCCCAGCATTTT. Amino acid sequence: CASSQVNQPQHF.

The count of this clone is one. The rearrangement joins TRBV30 to TRBJ2-1, with D possibly TRBD1 on 6 matching bases. Trimming removed 4 bases at V and 8 bases at J, with 15 bases between. Germline CDR1 and CDR2: GTSNPN and SVGIG (reference sequence). The CDR3 has 13 residues. CDR3 bases: TGTGCCTGGAACACACAGGGTTGGCATGAGCAGTTCTTC. Its translation is CAWNTQGWHEQFF. Based on the CDR3 plus reference TRBV30 and TRBJ2-1, the full variable domain is SQTIHQWPATLVQPVGSPLSLECTVEGTSNPNLYWYRQAAGRGLQLLFYSVGIGQISSEVPQNLSASRPQDRQFILSSKKLLLSDSGFYLCAWNTQGWHEQFFGPGTRLTVL.

The chain uses TRBV19 and TRBJ2-1, with TRBD1 matching 8 bases. Germline V gene sequence: CDR1 LNHDA, CDR2 SQIVND (reference sequence). The CDR3 runs 15 residues. Unmatched junction bases numbered 7, after V lost 3 bases and J lost 6 bases. The CDR3 spells CASSIWTGISNEQFF. In nucleotides, the CDR3 is TGTGCCAGTAGTATCTGGACAGGGATATCCAATGAGCAGTTCTTC.

The V call is TRBV18, the J call TRBJ1-2, with a possible D match to TRBD1 (6 bases). Germline values: CDR1 KGHSH, CDR2 LQKENI. V gave up 4 bases and J gave up 7 bases, with 19 bases separating them. The CDR3 length is 15 residues. The CDR3 protein is CASSQDEQGWGGYTF. The CDR3 DNA reads TGTGCCAGCTCACAGGACGAACAGGGATGGGGTGGCTACACCTTC.

The rearrangement uses TRBV11-3 and TRBJ2-3; TRBD2 aligns across 9 bases. Germline CDR1 is SGHNT and CDR2 is YENEEA. The CDR3 extends over 17 amino acids. J lost 2 bases, V lost 2 bases, and 8 bases had no gene match. CDR3 residues: CASSLSYGTSNTDTQYF. CDR3 nucleotides: TGTGCCAGCAGCTTATCATACGGGACTAGCAACACAGATACGCAGTATTTT. Supplemented by reference TRBV11-3 and TRBJ2-3, the full variable domain reads EAGVVQSPRYKIIEKKQPVAFWCNPISGHNTLYWYLQNLGQGPELLIRYENEEAVDDSQLPKDRFSAERLKGVDSTLKIQPAELGDSAVYLCASSLSYGTSNTDTQYFGPGTRLTVL.

The chain couples TRBV28 to TRBJ1-2; D is unclear. The CDR3 loop spans 15 amino acids. CDR1 and CDR2 (germline): MDHEN, SYDVKM. V lost 6 bases, J lost 2 bases, and 16 bases lay in between. The CDR3 region is CASSADGSANYGYTF. The CDR3 bases are TGTGCCAGCAGCGCAGACGGATCGGCGAACTATGGCTACACCTTC.

CDR3 residues: CASTGARGRAGELFF. The CDR3, as DNA: TGTGCCAGCACGGGGGCGAGAGGGAGGGCCGGGGAGCTGTTTTTT. The chain has TRBV2 and TRBJ2-2, with D possibly matching TRBD2 (7 bases). Germline V gene data show CDR1 as SNHLY and CDR2 as FYNNEI. This CDR3 is 15 amino acids long. The V gene lost 7 bases and the J gene lost 6 bases, with 18 bases spanning the gap.

The CDR3 loop reads CASSPPGQGGNEQFF. The DNA of the CDR3 is TGTGCCAGCTCACCACCGGGACAGGGGGGAAATGAGCAGTTCTTC. The chain joins TRBV18 to TRBJ2-1, with TRBD1 matching 11 bases. The CDR3 runs 15 residues. The germline gives CDR1 KGHSH, CDR2 LQKENI. The junction had 2 bases not matched to a gene; V was cut back by 0 bases and J by 7 bases.

The J gene is TRBJ1-5, the V gene TRBV28; D perhaps matches TRBD1 (5 bases). The V and J ends lost 7 bases and 3 bases respectively, with 10 bases between them. Germline-derived CDR1 and CDR2 are MDHEN and SYDVKM. This CDR3 has 13 residues. The CDR3 loop reads CASKGPTNQPQHF. For the CDR3, the DNA is TGTGCCAGCAAGGGACCGACCAATCAGCCCCAGCATTTT.

This clone was seen once. J is TRBJ1-2 and V is TRBV12-2. TRBV12-2 is assigned pseudogene status. There are 14 residues in the CDR3. For the CDR3, the DNA is TGTGCAAGTCGCTTAGGGAACACCCTAAGGGGCTACACCTTC. Its translation is CASRLGNTLRGYTF.